This is a list of T cell receptor beta chains from one sample in a study of blood T cell repertoires in COVID-19. Produced via immunoSEQ multiplex PCR; TCRdb's table is partial and in-frame only. In the table there are about 68,000 clones, approximately 80% of which are singletons. Sequenced input: peripheral blood. Every receptor here comes from a woman in her fifties or sixties with acute or convalescent COVID-19. The CDR3 runs from the conserved cysteine through the conserved F or W. The D gene is left open where the match is weak. A clone size is listed for some rows: how often the clone was seen (once, few, many), or a class if it is expanded.

D: TRBD1
size: .
J: TRBJ2-5
V: TRBV2
CDR3: CASSRTGVMETQYF
DNA: TGTGCCAGCAGCCGGACAGGCGTCATGGAGACCCAGTACTTC

D: .
size: .
J: TRBJ2-2
V: TRBV11-2
CDR3: CASSLGLGELFF
DNA: TGTGCCAGCAGCTTGGGACTCGGGGAGCTGTTTTTT

D: TRBD2
size: .
J: TRBJ2-1
V: TRBV7-3
CDR3: CASSFGRSSYNEQFF
DNA: TGTGCCAGCAGCTTCGGGAGGAGCTCCTACAATGAGCAGTTCTTC

D: .
size: once
J: TRBJ1-5
V: TRBV7-8
CDR3: CASSLEEGAPQHF
DNA: TGTGCCAGCAGCTTAGAGGAGGGTGCGCCCCAGCATTTT

D: TRBD2
size: .
J: TRBJ2-3
V: TRBV30
CDR3: CARGGAATQYF
DNA: TGTGCACGCGGGGGGGCCGCTACGCAGTATTTT

D: TRBD1
size: few
J: TRBJ2-5
V: TRBV5-4
CDR3: CASSYGQGETQYF
DNA: TGTGCCAGCAGCTACGGACAGGGAGAGACCCAGTACTTC

D: .
size: .
J: TRBJ2-5
V: TRBV7-8
CDR3: CASSLIRGGGQETQYF
DNA: TGTGCCAGCAGCTTAATTCGGGGAGGTGGGCAAGAGACCCAGTACTTC

D: .
size: once
J: TRBJ1-1
V: TRBV14
CDR3: CASKSIIMNTEAFF
DNA: TGTGCCAGCAAAAGCATTATCATGAACACTGAAGCTTTCTTT

D: .
size: .
J: TRBJ1-3
V: TRBV10-2
CDR3: CASSVTAPSSGNTIYF
DNA: TGCGCCAGCAGTGTGACAGCCCCGAGCTCTGGAAACACCATATATTTT

D: TRBD1
size: many
J: TRBJ2-7
V: TRBV9
CDR3: CASSVAEDRTSYEQYF
DNA: TGTGCCAGCAGCGTAGCTGAGGACAGGACTTCCTACGAGCAGTACTTC

D: .
size: .
J: TRBJ2-5
V: TRBV4-1
CDR3: CASSQDRDLETQYF
DNA: TGCGCCAGCAGCCAAGACAGGGATCTGGAGACCCAGTACTTC

D: .
size: .
J: TRBJ1-1
V: TRBV7-3
CDR3: CASKIGPNTEAFF
DNA: TGTGCCAGCAAAATTGGCCCGAACACTGAAGCTTTCTTT

D: TRBD1
size: .
J: TRBJ1-2
V: TRBV11-2
CDR3: CASSLGDRLGGDGYTF
DNA: TGTGCCAGCAGCTTAGGGGACAGGCTAGGTGGGGATGGCTACACCTTC

D: TRBD1
size: .
J: TRBJ1-5
V: TRBV28
CDR3: CASRRQGDQPQHF
DNA: TGTGCCAGCAGACGACAGGGCGATCAGCCCCAGCATTTT

D: TRBD1
size: few
J: TRBJ2-5
V: TRBV3-1/TRBV3-2
CDR3: CASSQDYRGETQYF
DNA: TGTGCCAGCAGCCAAGATTACAGGGGAGAGACCCAGTACTTC

D: .
size: .
J: TRBJ2-1
V: TRBV6-1
CDR3: CASSEVRPSSYNEQFF
DNA: TGTGCCAGCAGTGAAGTTCGTCCTAGCTCCTACAATGAGCAGTTCTTC

D: .
size: .
J: TRBJ1-1
V: TRBV4-1
CDR3: CASSQEVTSLGEAFF
DNA: TGCGCCAGCAGCCAAGAAGTCACCTCCCTAGGTGAAGCTTTCTTT

D: .
size: .
J: TRBJ2-2
V: TRBV12-5
CDR3: CASGLSLEGELFF
DNA: TGTGCTAGTGGTTTGTCCCTGGAGGGGGAGCTGTTTTTT

D: .
size: .
J: TRBJ1-6
V: TRBV18
CDR3: CASSPVEGTVSPLHF
DNA: TGTGCCAGCTCGCCAGTCGAGGGTACGGTATCACCCCTCCACTTT

D: TRBD2
size: once
J: TRBJ2-3
V: TRBV3-1/TRBV3-2
CDR3: CASSQRTSGGPGRTDTQYF
DNA: TGTGCCAGCAGCCAGAGGACTAGCGGGGGACCCGGTCGTACAGATACGCAGTATTTT

D: TRBD1
size: .
J: TRBJ2-3
V: TRBV6-5
CDR3: CASRADRVATQYF
DNA: TGTGCCAGCAGAGCCGACAGGGTAGCTACGCAGTATTTT

D: .
size: .
J: TRBJ2-2
V: TRBV4-2
CDR3: CASSQDRGSGELFF
DNA: TGTGCCAGCAGCCAAGATCGGGGATCCGGGGAGCTGTTTTTT

D: .
size: .
J: TRBJ2-7
V: TRBV18
CDR3: CASSPNYEQYF
DNA: TGTGCCAGCTCACCCAACTACGAGCAGTACTTC

D: .
size: few
J: TRBJ1-6
V: TRBV29-1
CDR3: CSVRTEGSPLHF
DNA: TGCAGCGTACGGACAGAGGGTTCACCCCTCCACTTT

D: .
size: once
J: TRBJ2-5
V: TRBV19
CDR3: CASSIRGETQYF
DNA: TGTGCCAGTAGTATACGGGGGGAGACCCAGTACTTC

D: TRBD2
size: .
J: TRBJ2-1
V: TRBV19
CDR3: CASSPIRDYSVEQFF
DNA: TGTGCCAGTAGTCCTATCCGGGACTACAGCGTGGAGCAGTTCTTC

D: .
size: .
J: TRBJ1-1
V: TRBV5-1
CDR3: CASQMTGRGNTEAFF
DNA: TGCGCCAGCCAGATGACCGGCAGAGGGAACACTGAAGCTTTCTTT

D: TRBD1
size: .
J: TRBJ2-5
V: TRBV13
CDR3: CASSITGTGEETQYF
DNA: TGTGCCAGTTCGATCACCGGGACAGGTGAAGAGACCCAGTACTTC

D: TRBD2
size: .
J: TRBJ2-2
V: TRBV11-2
CDR3: CASRLAGGQAGELFF
DNA: TGTGCCAGCAGACTAGCGGGAGGGCAGGCCGGGGAGCTGTTTTTT

D: .
size: .
J: TRBJ1-6
V: TRBV19
CDR3: CASSPTGSNSPLHF
DNA: TGTGCCAGTAGTCCTACAGGGTCTAATTCACCCCTCCACTTT

D: TRBD2
size: .
J: TRBJ2-7
V: TRBV19
CDR3: CASSITGTSGHRYEQYF
DNA: TGTGCCAGTAGTATAACCGGGACTAGCGGGCATCGTTACGAGCAGTACTTC

D: .
size: few
J: TRBJ1-3
V: TRBV7-3
CDR3: CASSLTGSGSGNTIYF
DNA: TGTGCCAGCAGCTTAACGGGTTCAGGGTCTGGAAACACCATATATTTT

D: .
size: .
J: TRBJ2-3
V: TRBV19
CDR3: CASSKVQGGDTQYF
DNA: TGTGCCAGTAGTAAGGTACAGGGAGGGGATACGCAGTATTTT

D: .
size: .
J: TRBJ1-5
V: TRBV7-2
CDR3: CASSPQGVGNQPQHF
DNA: TGTGCCAGCAGCCCACAGGGAGTTGGGAATCAGCCCCAGCATTTT

D: .
size: .
J: TRBJ2-7
V: TRBV14
CDR3: CASSQAIPGQVEQYF
DNA: TGTGCCAGCAGCCAAGCCATACCGGGACAAGTCGAGCAGTACTTC

D: .
size: .
J: TRBJ2-7
V: TRBV15
CDR3: CATSLSGSSYEQYF
DNA: TGTGCCACCAGCCTCTCAGGGTCCTCCTACGAGCAGTACTTC

D: TRBD1
size: .
J: TRBJ2-7
V: TRBV19
CDR3: CASRRQGSYEQYF
DNA: TGTGCCAGTAGACGACAGGGCTCCTACGAGCAGTACTTC

D: TRBD2
size: .
J: TRBJ2-7
V: TRBV18
CDR3: CASSPTSGSSYEQYF
DNA: TGTGCCAGCTCACCTACTAGCGGGAGCTCCTACGAGCAGTACTTC

D: TRBD2
size: .
J: TRBJ2-1
V: TRBV4-2
CDR3: CASSQEGRGYNEQFF
DNA: TGTGCCAGCAGCCAAGAAGGGCGGGGGTACAATGAGCAGTTCTTC

D: TRBD1
size: .
J: TRBJ1-6
V: TRBV28
CDR3: CASSSFGAGGISPLHF
DNA: TGTGCCAGCAGTTCATTCGGCGCAGGGGGGATTTCACCCCTCCACTTT

D: .
size: .
J: TRBJ1-1
V: TRBV5-1
CDR3: CASSLVPEVGGTEAFF
DNA: TGCGCCAGCAGCTTGGTACCGGAGGTGGGCGGCACTGAAGCTTTCTTT

D: TRBD1
size: .
J: TRBJ1-1
V: TRBV29-1
CDR3: CSVETGQPVAEAFF
DNA: TGCAGCGTTGAGACGGGACAGCCTGTCGCTGAAGCTTTCTTT

D: .
size: .
J: TRBJ2-3
V: TRBV20-1
CDR3: CSASKSAQGTQYF
DNA: TGCAGTGCTAGTAAGTCGGCTCAGGGTACGCAGTATTTT

D: .
size: .
J: TRBJ1-6
V: TRBV6-1
CDR3: CASSEEWGGNNSPLHF
DNA: TGTGCCAGCAGTGAAGAGTGGGGGGGTAATAATTCACCCCTCCACTTT

D: .
size: .
J: TRBJ1-2
V: TRBV30
CDR3: CAGIRFRTDDGYTF
DNA: TGTGCCGGGATCCGGTTCAGGACAGACGATGGCTACACCTTC

D: TRBD2
size: .
J: TRBJ2-1
V: TRBV7-2
CDR3: CASSFGGANEQFF
DNA: TGTGCCAGCAGCTTCGGGGGGGCCAATGAGCAGTTCTTC

D: TRBD2
size: .
J: TRBJ2-3
V: TRBV6-2/TRBV6-3
CDR3: CASSSAGVATDTQYF
DNA: TGTGCCAGCAGTTCAGCGGGAGTTGCGACAGATACGCAGTATTTT

D: .
size: .
J: TRBJ2-1
V: TRBV6-5
CDR3: CASSQGNEQFF
DNA: TGTGCCAGCAGCCAGGGGAATGAGCAGTTCTTC

D: TRBD1
size: .
J: TRBJ1-1
V: TRBV18
CDR3: CASSIQGANTEAFF
DNA: TGTGCCAGCTCAATACAGGGGGCTAACACTGAAGCTTTCTTT

D: .
size: .
J: TRBJ1-1
V: TRBV19
CDR3: CASSIRGADTEAFF
DNA: TGTGCCAGTAGTATTCGGGGGGCGGACACTGAAGCTTTCTTT

D: TRBD1
size: .
J: TRBJ1-2
V: TRBV10-3
CDR3: CAISTTGESGYTF
DNA: TGTGCCATCAGCACGACAGGGGAGTCTGGCTACACCTTC

D: TRBD2
size: .
J: TRBJ2-1
V: TRBV2
CDR3: CASRGTINEQFF
DNA: TGTGCCAGCAGAGGGACTATCAATGAGCAGTTCTTC

D: TRBD1
size: .
J: TRBJ2-1
V: TRBV5-1
CDR3: CASSLPGGLNEQFF
DNA: TGCGCCAGCAGCTTGCCAGGGGGCCTGAATGAGCAGTTCTTC

D: TRBD2
size: .
J: TRBJ2-1
V: TRBV29-1
CDR3: CSARGRGSSSYNEQFF
DNA: TGCAGCGCTCGCGGGAGGGGATCGAGCTCCTACAATGAGCAGTTCTTC

D: .
size: .
J: TRBJ2-7
V: TRBV30
CDR3: CAWSDDTYEQYF
DNA: TGTGCCTGGAGTGATGACACCTACGAGCAGTACTTC

D: TRBD2
size: .
J: TRBJ2-5
V: TRBV9
CDR3: CASSTPASGGNQETQYF
DNA: TGTGCCAGCAGCACCCCAGCTAGCGGGGGTAACCAAGAGACCCAGTACTTC

D: .
size: .
J: TRBJ1-4
V: TRBV5-4
CDR3: CASSLTSRGEKLFF
DNA: TGTGCCAGCAGCTTGACCTCAAGGGGAGAAAAACTGTTTTTT